This entry describes one TCR beta chain. This clonotype was observed a few times. Its recognized antigen is unknown. Within one base of it there is no much larger clone, and no base qualities were kept. Deletion took 3 bases off V and 1 base off J, with a span of 12 bases between the germline ends. The CDR3 starts with the cysteine, ends with the phenylalanine, and has 15 residues. Only CDR3 DNA is held: 45 bases, read in frame from base 1. The data belong to a study of response to subunit inactivated influenza vaccine (dated by TCRdb to between 2018 and 2020). Concerning the study at large: To follow how T cells responded to a trivalent subunit inactivated influenza vaccine, the researchers relied on deep quantitative profiling of the T cell receptor repertoire.

The library was generated by RT-PCR. The sequencer was an Illumina HiSeq 2500. TCRdb reprocessed the public reads (quality trimming at Q25 with fastp, clone calling with MiXCR) and kept in-frame beta chains. For every CDR3 protein sequence, its rows merge into one entry that carries the most common genes and DNA. Within this sample are roughly 170,000 distinct CDR3 sequences, with about 9% of them counted one time only. The ten top clones hold roughly a tenth of the sample. Overall results and qualifications from the work: It was suggested by the authors that each seasonal influenza vaccination may recruit only a limited number of new T cells.

Material: non-naive T cells sorted from PBMCs, obtained on the day of vaccination. The intended sense of this specimen's cell subset or site label: memory T cell fraction. The clonotype was recovered from a man aged 50 to 60 who received an inactivated influenza vaccine. Donor details come from another sample of the same person, matched by shared clones. The chain uses TRBV12-3 or TRBV12-4 and TRBJ1-1; a confident D gene designation cannot be given. The CDR3 region: CASSFVGSKNTEAFF. The DNA sequence is TGTGCCAGCAGTTTTGTTGGCAGTAAGAACACTGAAGCTTTCTTT.